A single sample gave rise to the 21 T cell receptor beta chains below, sequenced in a study of T-cell reconstitution after alpha-beta-depleted transplantation in children. Unique molecular identifiers were built into the TCRbeta library. TCRdb re-derived calls from the PCR reads in MiXCR, one entry per CDR3 protein. This table has approximately 350,000 distinct CDR3 sequences, roughly 15% appearing once. The sequenced sample was PBMCs, mostly from graft donor cells, obtained 360 days after TCRalphabeta/CD19-depleted stem cell transplant. Receptor source: a male patient aged 2 to 10 who had a stem cell transplant for acute lymphoblastic leukemia, so the T cells may come from the graft donor.

This chain links TRBV7-2 with TRBJ2-5; D is perhaps TRBD1 or TRBD2 (5 bases each). Germline CDR1 is SGHTA and CDR2 is FQGNSA. V lost 2 bases, J lost 4 bases, and 11 bases lay in between. CDR3 size: 14 residues. The CDR3 bases are TGTGCCAGCAGCTTAAACAGAGGGGCAGAGACCCAGTACTTC. Its translation is CASSLNRGAETQYF.

This clonotype was seen ten or more times. The chain employs TRBV29-1 and TRBJ2-1; 8 bases fit TRBD2. This CDR3 is 14 amino acids long. Germline V gene sequence: CDR1 SQVTM, CDR2 ANQGSEA. Losses at the gene ends were 7 bases for V and 0 bases for J; bases not matched to a gene: 5. The DNA of the CDR3 is TGCAGCGCCGCGGGAGGAGACTCCTACAATGAGCAGTTCTTC. Its translation is CSAAGGDSYNEQFF.

This clonotype was detected many times. V is TRBV14 and J is TRBJ2-1; TRBD2 aligns across 12 bases. Germline values: CDR1 SGHDN, CDR2 FVKESK. V was pared by 3 bases and J by 5 bases, with 11 bases of the junction left unmatched. The CDR3 extends over 18 amino acids. The CDR3 coding sequence is TGTGCCAGCAGCCACGGACTAGCGGGATCCTTTAGTAACAATGAGCAGTTCTTC. It codes for CASSHGLAGSFSNNEQFF.

The V gene is TRBV7-2, the J gene TRBJ2-5, with D unclear. CDR1 and CDR2 from the germline V gene are SGHTA and FQGNSA. Trimming left V 2 bases short and J 4 bases short, with 8 bases between. The CDR3 totals 13 residues. The CDR3 DNA is TGTGCCAGCAGCTTAAAGGGCCGAGAGACCCAGTACTTC. Protein product: CASSLKGRETQYF.

The V gene is TRBV3-1, the J gene TRBJ2-7, with 8 nucleotides matching TRBD1. Looked up from germline, CDR1 is LGHDT and CDR2 is YNNKEL (reference sequence). CDR3 length equals 16 residues. The V and J ends lost 4 bases and 3 bases, in that order; junction bases with no gene match: 11. The CDR3 here is CASSRRNRGIDYEQYF. In nucleotides, the CDR3 is TGTGCCAGCAGCCGACGAAACAGGGGGATCGACTACGAGCAGTACTTC.

The sample holds a few counts of this clonotype. V usage is TRBV28 and J usage is TRBJ1-2; D is unresolved. CDR3 size: 13 residues. Germline V gene lookup returns CDR1 MDHEN and CDR2 SYDVKM. V was shortened by 5 bases and J by 8 bases, with 15 bases between the two germline ends. CDR3 DNA sequence: TGTGCCAGCAGTGAGCCCCGGTTTAGAGGCTACACCTTC. It translates to CASSEPRFRGYTF.

This chain uses TRBV7-4 with TRBJ2-7, with D possibly matching TRBD2 (6 bases). The CDR3 has 14 amino acids. Trimming stripped 7 bases from V and 4 bases from J, with 17 bases between. CDR1 and CDR2 from the germline V gene are SGHVT and SQSDAQ. CDR3 loop: CASTSGTAGYEQYF. The DNA of the CDR3 is TGTGCCAGCACCTCCGGGACTGCAGGGTACGAGCAGTACTTC.

This clonotype was seen more than once but under ten times. This chain connects TRBV27 to TRBJ1-1, with no clear D. The CDR3 runs to 16 residues. Germline assignment: CDR1 MNHEY and CDR2 SMNVEV (reference sequence). The V end lost 5 bases, the J end lost 1 base, and 17 bases lay between the germline ends. CDR3 loop: CASSPPWTRGNTEAFF. CDR3 nucleotide sequence: TGTGCCAGCAGTCCTCCTTGGACGAGAGGGAACACTGAAGCTTTCTTT.

This clonotype was seen more than once but under ten times. The chain recombines TRBV20-1 with TRBJ2-7; no reliable D call. Germline loops: CDR1 DFQATT, CDR2 SNEGSKA (reference sequence). Trimming left V 6 bases short and J 1 base short, with 10 bases between. The CDR3 contains 12 residues. CDR3 nucleotide sequence: TGCAGTGCCATAAAGGATTCCTACGAGCAGTACTTC. Its translation is CSAIKDSYEQYF.

V usage is TRBV20-1 and J usage is TRBJ2-5; a weak D match, TRBD2 (6 bases). CDR1 and CDR2 from the germline V gene are DFQATT and SNEGSKA (reference sequence). V gave up 3 bases and J gave up 6 bases, with 14 bases separating them. The CDR3 contains 13 residues. CDR3 protein: CSARYPGGKTQYF. For the CDR3, the DNA is TGCAGTGCTAGGTATCCCGGGGGAAAGACCCAGTACTTC.

This clonotype has more than one count but fewer than ten. The rearrangement uses TRBV28 and TRBJ2-3; 7 nucleotides line up with TRBD2. The ends lost 6 bases at V and 5 bases at J; junction bases unmatched: 8. CDR3 length: 14 amino acids. Per the germline V gene, CDR1 is MDHEN and CDR2 is SYDVKM. The CDR3 reads CASSNSGVGDTQYF. The CDR3 bases are TGTGCCAGCAGCAACAGCGGGGTGGGAGATACGCAGTATTTT. The full variable domain, rest sourced from reference TRBV28 and TRBJ2-3, is DVKVTQSSRYLVKRTGEKVFLECVQDMDHENMFWYRQDPGLGLRLIYFSYDVKMKEKGDIPEGYSVSREKKERFSLILESASTNQTSMYLCASSNSGVGDTQYFGPGTRLTVL.

The chain couples TRBV4-1 to TRBJ2-1; D is perhaps TRBD2 (6 bases). There are 16 residues in the CDR3. The germline V and J ends were trimmed by 1 base and 7 bases, with 17 bases remaining between them. Germline V lookup: CDR1 MGHRA, CDR2 YSYEKL. The DNA for the CDR3 is TGCGCCAGCAGCCAAGGGCGGCAGGTAGGGAGGAATGAGCAGTTCTTC. As protein: CASSQGRQVGRNEQFF.

In nucleotides, the CDR3 is TGCGCCAGCAGGGTAAAGGAGACCCAGTACTTC. Its protein product is CASRVKETQYF. The chain recombines TRBV5-1 with TRBJ2-5; D is uncertain. CDR3 length: 11 residues. Germline V gene lookup returns CDR1 SGHRS and CDR2 YFSETQ. V lost 5 bases to trimming and J lost 5 bases, with 7 bases between them.

As to this clonotype: A much bigger clone sits one base away, suggesting this may be a read error. The chain uses TRBV4-1 and TRBJ2-5; no reliable D call. Looked up from germline, CDR1 is MGHRA and CDR2 is YSYEKL. CDR3 length: 16 residues. V lost 1 base and J lost 1, with 13 bases in between. CDR3 nucleotide sequence: TGCGCCAGCAGCCAAGGTGTGGGTTTGATCCAAGAGACCCAGTACTTC. Protein product: CASSQGVGLIQETQYF.

V and J are TRBV27 and TRBJ2-4; D uncertain. Trimming pared 5 bases from V and 0 bases from J, leaving 11 bases between. The germline gives CDR1 MNHEY, CDR2 SMNVEV (reference sequence). The CDR3 spans 15 residues. The CDR3: CASSVEWVAKNIQYF. The CDR3 DNA sequence: TGTGCCAGCAGTGTGGAGTGGGTAGCCAAAAACATTCAGTACTTC.

This clonotype was picked up a small number of times. This chain joins TRBV5-1 and TRBJ2-1; D gene unclear. There are 16 residues in the CDR3. The V gene lost 2 bases and the J gene lost 6 bases, with 18 bases spanning the gap. Germline V lookup: CDR1 SGHRS, CDR2 YFSETQ. CDR3 in amino acids: CASSFVYEAGGNEQFF. Written as DNA, the CDR3 is TGCGCCAGCAGCTTTGTGTACGAGGCTGGCGGCAATGAGCAGTTCTTC.

This clonotype was counted at least ten times. This chain links TRBV27 with TRBJ2-1; 8 nucleotides agree with TRBD2. V was pared by 3 bases and J by 7 bases, with 8 bases of the junction left unmatched. The CDR3 totals 15 residues. CDR1 and CDR2 (germline): MNHEY, SMNVEV (reference sequence). The CDR3 region is CASSFGVAGRNEQFF. The CDR3 DNA follows: TGTGCCAGCAGTTTTGGGGTAGCGGGAAGGAATGAGCAGTTCTTC.

This clonotype showed up just a few times. This chain uses TRBV4-1 with TRBJ2-1; 7 positions agree with TRBD1. Germline values: CDR1 MGHRA, CDR2 YSYEKL. The CDR3 has 16 residues. Trimming took 2 bases from V and 6 from J; bases not matched to a gene: 10. The CDR3 loop is CASSQPNRGKGNEQFF. DNA of the CDR3: TGCGCCAGCAGCCAACCTAACAGGGGAAAGGGCAATGAGCAGTTCTTC.

This clonotype was seen at least ten times. The V and J genes are TRBV5-4 and TRBJ2-1; D gene unclear. The germline V and J ends were trimmed by 3 bases and 3 bases, with 10 bases remaining between them. CDR3 length: 14 residues. The germline gives CDR1 SGHNT, CDR2 YYREEE (reference sequence). Here the CDR3 reads CASSSDPVYNEQFF. The CDR3 DNA sequence: TGTGCCAGCAGCTCGGACCCTGTCTACAATGAGCAGTTCTTC.

The table lists this clonotype with a count of one. The CDR3 sequence is CASSAGLEGTQYF. DNA for the CDR3: TGTGCCAGCAGTGCCGGACTCGAGGGGACCCAGTACTTC. The chain employs TRBV25-1 and TRBJ2-5, with D tentatively TRBD2 (5 bases). This CDR3 spans 13 amino acids. CDR1 is MGHDK and CDR2 is SYGVNS in the germline V gene. With 4 bases removed from V and 7 bases from J, the gap between germline ends came to 13 bases.

The rearrangement links TRBV7-8 to TRBJ2-2; D may be TRBD1 (5 bases). The CDR3 is 15 residues long. Germline V CDR1 and CDR2: SGHVS, FQNEAQ. With 4 bases removed from V and 6 bases from J, the gap between germline ends came to 15 bases. The CDR3 loop is CASSSVDREAGELFF. CDR3 nucleotide sequence: TGTGCCAGCAGCTCCGTCGACAGAGAAGCCGGGGAGCTGTTTTTT.